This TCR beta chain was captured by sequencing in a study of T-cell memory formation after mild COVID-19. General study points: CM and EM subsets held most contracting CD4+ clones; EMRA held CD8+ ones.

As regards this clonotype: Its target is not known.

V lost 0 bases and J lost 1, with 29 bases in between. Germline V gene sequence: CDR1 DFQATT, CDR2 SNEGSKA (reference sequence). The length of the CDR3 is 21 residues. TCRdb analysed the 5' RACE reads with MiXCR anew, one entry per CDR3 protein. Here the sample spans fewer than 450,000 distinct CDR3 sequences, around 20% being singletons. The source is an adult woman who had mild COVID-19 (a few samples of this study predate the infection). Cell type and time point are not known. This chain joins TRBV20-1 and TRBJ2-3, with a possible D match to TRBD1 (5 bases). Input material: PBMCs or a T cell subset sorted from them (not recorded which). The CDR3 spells CSARDTAGKWLVPVGTDTQYF. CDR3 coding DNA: TGCAGTGCTAGAGATACGGCAGGGAAGTGGCTAGTACCCGTGGGCACAGATACGCAGTATTTT.